The 19 T cell receptor beta chains in this list originate from one sample, sequenced in a study of identical twins. MiXCR, applied by TCRdb to the 5' RACE reads, yields one record per CDR3 protein. The sample includes roughly 350,000 distinct CDR3 sequences, about 12% of them seen just once. The same sample was also used in a study of yellow fever vaccine responses in identical twins.

The sample consisted of CD8+ T cells sorted from blood. The receptors derive from a woman aged 18-29 years in good health.

This clonotype was seen only a few times. This rearrangement joins TRBV9 to TRBJ1-6; 9 bases fit TRBD1. The CDR3 length is 14 residues. V trimming: 4 bases; J trimming: 8 bases; junction bases outside the gene matches: 4. CDR1 and CDR2 (germline): SGDLS, YYNGEE. CDR3 nucleotide sequence: TGTGCCAGCAGCCAAACAGGGGGCGATTCACCCCTCCACTTT. Encoded protein: CASSQTGGDSPLHF.

V and J are TRBV6-1 and TRBJ2-3; a weak D match, TRBD1 (5 bases). CDR1 is MNHNS, CDR2 SASEGT, per germline. The V gene lost 5 bases and the J gene lost 0 bases, with 15 bases spanning the gap. CDR3 length: 16 amino acids. The CDR3 loop reads CASSSPDRPSTDTQYF. The CDR3 DNA reads TGTGCCAGCAGTAGCCCCGACAGACCTAGCACAGATACGCAGTATTTT.

This clonotype appeared many times. This chain links TRBV12-3 or TRBV12-4 with TRBJ2-2; D is ambiguous. The CDR3 covers 15 residues. Between the trimmed V and J ends, which lost 6 bases and 0 bases, there was a span of 11 bases. The CDR3 sequence: CASSPDGTNTGELFF. The CDR3 DNA is TGTGCCAGCAGCCCCGACGGAACGAACACCGGGGAGCTGTTTTTT.

The chain is built from TRBV27 and TRBJ2-1, with TRBD1 matching over 10 bases. The CDR3 is 12 residues long. V trimming: 10 bases; J trimming: 6 bases; junction bases outside the gene matches: 3. Germline-derived CDR1 and CDR2 are MNHEY and SMNVEV (reference sequence). CDR3 amino acids: CATGDRGNEQFF. In DNA form, the CDR3 reads TGTGCCACCGGGGACAGGGGCAATGAGCAGTTCTTC.

This clonotype was detected a few times. The chain combines TRBV7-9 with TRBJ2-5, with D possibly TRBD1 on 6 matching bases. The CDR3 sequence is 17 residues long. The germline V gene encodes CDR1 SEHNR and CDR2 FQNEAQ (reference sequence). The V end was cut by 1 base, the J end by 3 bases, with 18 bases between. The CDR3 DNA reads as TGTGCCAGCAGCTTAGGGGGACACAACACGAACAAAGAGACCCAGTACTTC. Translated: CASSLGGHNTNKETQYF.

This clonotype was found many times. This rearrangement joins TRBV6-5 to TRBJ2-5, with D unclear. Per the germline V gene, CDR1 is MNHEY and CDR2 is SVGAGI. V was cut by 0 bases and J by 5 bases, with 19 bases left in between. The CDR3 has 17 residues. In DNA form, the CDR3 reads TGTGCCAGCAGTTACTCGATGGGCAGGTTCCTAAGTGAGACCCAGTACTTC. This translates into CASSYSMGRFLSETQYF.

This clonotype was picked up a small number of times. The J gene is TRBJ2-4, the V gene TRBV12-3 or TRBV12-4; either TRBD1 or TRBD2 may fit D (6 bases each). The CDR3 length is 14 residues. Trimming removed 7 bases from V and 9 bases from J, with 19 bases in between. For the CDR3, the DNA is TGTGCCAGCACCACCGGGGGCAGGATGGGCATTCAGTACTTC. As protein: CASTTGGRMGIQYF.

This clonotype was seen a handful of times. This chain joins TRBV10-2 and TRBJ2-1, with D tentatively TRBD2 (6 bases). Germline V gene data show CDR1 as WSHSY and CDR2 as SAAADI. This CDR3 has 13 amino acids. Trimming took 4 bases from V and 2 from J, leaving 6 bases between them. The CDR3 DNA follows: TGCGCCAGCAGTGTAGCGGCCTACAATGAGCAGTTCTTC. It yields the protein CASSVAAYNEQFF.

The genes are TRBV29-1 and TRBJ2-1; 13 bases agree with TRBD2. This CDR3 has 14 amino acids. The germline gives CDR1 SQVTM, CDR2 ANQGSEA. V was pared by 8 bases and J by 8 bases, with 9 bases of the junction left unmatched. DNA for the CDR3: TGCAGCATACCGGGACTAGCGGGACCCCATGAGCAGTTCTTC. This codes for CSIPGLAGPHEQFF.

CDR3 coding DNA: TGTGCCAGCAGGGCAGGTTATCAGCCCCAGCATTTT. This encodes CASRAGYQPQHF. This chain uses TRBV28 with TRBJ1-5; no firm D call. The CDR3 runs to 12 residues. CDR1 is MDHEN and CDR2 is SYDVKM in the germline V gene. Trimming took off 6 bases at V and 5 bases at J, with 8 bases between the two ends.

This clonotype has at least ten counts. The V call is TRBV5-1, the J call TRBJ1-6, with D unresolved. CDR3 length: 13 residues. The ends were cut back, 1 base at V and 10 bases at J, with 9 bases in the middle. Germline lookup yields CDR1 SGHRS and CDR2 YFSETQ. The CDR3 nucleotides are TGCGCCAGCAGCTTGTTGACGGGGTCACCCCTCCACTTT. Translating it yields CASSLLTGSPLHF.

The gene calls are TRBV3-1 and TRBJ2-3; D is uncertain. The CDR3 has 13 residues. Between the trimmed V and J ends, which lost 1 base and 5 bases, there was a span of 7 bases. CDR1 and CDR2 (germline): LGHDT, YNNKEL (reference sequence). The CDR3 protein is CASSQGDLDTQYF. DNA of the CDR3: TGTGCCAGCAGCCAAGGTGATTTAGATACGCAGTATTTT.

A few counts support this clonotype. The chain is built from TRBV9 and TRBJ2-3; maybe TRBD2 (6 bases). V dropped 0 bases and J dropped 4 bases, with 15 bases sitting between them. In germline, CDR1 is SGDLS, CDR2 YYNGEE. This CDR3 comprises 16 residues. CDR3 bases: TGTGCCAGCAGCGTAGGAGGTTCTAGCGTGTCAGATACGCAGTATTTT. Translated: CASSVGGSSVSDTQYF.

This clonotype was counted only a few times. This rearrangement joins TRBV6-5 to TRBJ1-1; 7 positions agree with TRBD1. The CDR3 runs to 14 residues. J lost 3 bases, V lost 4 bases, and 5 bases had no gene match. Germline CDR1 reads MNHEY; CDR2 reads SVGAGI. In nucleotides, the CDR3 is TGTGCCAGCAGTTCCAGTCAGGGGGACACTGAAGCTTTCTTT. Amino acids: CASSSSQGDTEAFF.

The sample holds a few counts of this clonotype. The CDR3 DNA sequence: TGTGCCAGCAGTGATGGCTCAGCGGGAGGGCCGGCTACGCAGTATTTT. Translated, it gives CASSDGSAGGPATQYF. The chain joins TRBV6-4 to TRBJ2-3, with 10 bases fitting TRBD2. CDR1 and CDR2 from the germline V gene are MRHNA and SNTAGT. V lost 3 bases and J lost 8; bases outside the gene matches: 11. This CDR3 comprises 16 residues.

The rearrangement joins TRBV7-8 to TRBJ2-7; the D gene could be TRBD1 or TRBD2 (5 bases each). The CDR3 runs to 14 residues. Looked up from germline, CDR1 is SGHVS and CDR2 is FQNEAQ. The V end lost 4 bases, the J end lost 6 bases, and 16 bases lay between the germline ends. The CDR3 protein is CASSSKWDPTEQYF. CDR3 DNA sequence: TGTGCCAGCAGCTCAAAATGGGACCCCACCGAGCAGTACTTC.

As to this clonotype: The junction does not match germline at one end; this may be a read error. The rearrangement links TRBV11-2 to TRBJ2-4, with a possible D match to TRBD2 (6 bases). Germline CDR1 is SGHAT and CDR2 is FQNNGV. This CDR3 spans 13 amino acids. The CDR3 loop is CASSLVSGSATPF. The CDR3 DNA follows: TGTGCCAGCAGCTTGGTTAGCGGCTCTGCAACCCCCTTC.

The CDR3 protein is CASSPLDRVDTDTQYF. CDR3 in DNA: TGTGCCAGCAGTCCCTTGGACAGGGTGGACACAGATACGCAGTATTTT. V gene TRBV12-3 or TRBV12-4 combines with J gene TRBJ2-3, with 8 bases identical to TRBD1. This CDR3 contains 16 residues. With 5 bases clipped from V and 2 bases from J, the junction kept 9 bases outside the gene matches.

This clonotype turned up a few times. This sequence joins TRBV24-1 and TRBJ1-2, with TRBD1 matching over 7 bases. The CDR3 runs 14 residues. V shed 4 bases and J 2 bases; nucleotides not matched to a gene: 3. From germline, CDR1 is KGHDR and CDR2 SFDVKD. The CDR3 DNA is TGTGCCACCAGTGAGCCGGGACAGAACTATGGCTACACCTTC. It translates to CATSEPGQNYGYTF.